The entry below gives a single T cell receptor beta chain sequence along with its context. Its antigen is as yet unknown. This sample was included in a study of vaccination effects on CD4 cells after COVID-19. Across the whole study: Researchers drew samples from a few convalescent patients early and late after vaccination.

With roughly 10 days of culture completed, CD4+ T cells were isolated. This individual tested PCR-positive for SARS-CoV-2 infection between March and December 2020. Two-dose vaccination with either BNT162b2 or mRNA-1273 was given to the participants. Losses at the gene ends were 6 bases for V and 4 bases for J; bases not matched to a gene: 13. The CDR3 loop spans 17 amino acids. Germline loops: CDR1 SNHLY, CDR2 FYNNEI. Method: immunoSEQ multiplex PCR; TCRdb's copy keeps in-frame clones and lacks some. The table has tens of thousands of clones, roughly 80% seen once; the top ten hold around 7%. Here the sequenced sample was CD4+ T cells from PBMCs cultured without peptide, taken after COVID-19 vaccination. The sequence derives from a human donor who had a prior SARS-CoV-2 infection. The rearrangement joins TRBV2 to TRBJ2-3; 10 nucleotides align to TRBD1. The CDR3 coding sequence is TGTGCCAGCAGCGACCCCGGGGACAGGGGAAGTCCAGATACGCAGTATTTT. Residues: CASSDPGDRGSPDTQYF.